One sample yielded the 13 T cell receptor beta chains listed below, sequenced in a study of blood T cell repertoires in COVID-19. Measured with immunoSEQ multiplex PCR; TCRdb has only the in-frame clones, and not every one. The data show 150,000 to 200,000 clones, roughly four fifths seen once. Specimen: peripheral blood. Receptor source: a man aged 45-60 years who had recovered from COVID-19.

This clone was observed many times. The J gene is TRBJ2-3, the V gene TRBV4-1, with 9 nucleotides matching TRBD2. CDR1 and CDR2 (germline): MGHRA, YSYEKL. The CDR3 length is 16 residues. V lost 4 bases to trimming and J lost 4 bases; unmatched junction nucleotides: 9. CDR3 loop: CASSPQKAGGSDTQYF. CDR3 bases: TGCGCCAGCAGCCCACAAAAAGCGGGAGGTTCAGATACGCAGTATTTT.

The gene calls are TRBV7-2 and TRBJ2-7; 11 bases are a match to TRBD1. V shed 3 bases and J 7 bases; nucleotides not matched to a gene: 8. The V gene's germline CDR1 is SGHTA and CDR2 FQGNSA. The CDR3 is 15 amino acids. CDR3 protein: CASSFLRTGGGEQYF. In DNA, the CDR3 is TGTGCCAGCAGCTTCCTAAGGACAGGGGGCGGAGAGCAGTACTTC.

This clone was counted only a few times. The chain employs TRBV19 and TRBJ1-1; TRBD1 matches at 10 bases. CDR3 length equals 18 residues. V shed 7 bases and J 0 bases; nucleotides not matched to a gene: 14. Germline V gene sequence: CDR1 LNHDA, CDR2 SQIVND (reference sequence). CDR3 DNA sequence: TGTGCCAGTACCACCGGGACAGGGGACCTCCGGTTGAACACTGAAGCTTTCTTT. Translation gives CASTTGTGDLRLNTEAFF.

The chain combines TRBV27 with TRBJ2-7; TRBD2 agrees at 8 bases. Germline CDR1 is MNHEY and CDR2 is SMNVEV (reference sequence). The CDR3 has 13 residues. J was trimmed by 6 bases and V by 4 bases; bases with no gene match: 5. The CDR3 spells CASSYAGTSEQYF. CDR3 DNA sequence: TGTGCCAGCAGTTACGCCGGGACTAGCGAGCAGTACTTC.

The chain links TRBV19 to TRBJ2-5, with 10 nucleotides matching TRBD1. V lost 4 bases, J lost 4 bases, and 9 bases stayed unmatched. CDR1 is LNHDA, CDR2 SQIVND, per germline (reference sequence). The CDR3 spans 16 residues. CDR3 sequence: CASSKRQGASAETQYF. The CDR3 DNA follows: TGTGCCAGTAGTAAAAGACAGGGGGCTTCGGCAGAGACCCAGTACTTC. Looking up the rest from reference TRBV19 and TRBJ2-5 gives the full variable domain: DGGITQSPKYLFRKEGQNVTLSCEQNLNHDAMYWYRQDPGQGLRLIYYSQIVNDFQKGDIAEGYSVSREKKESFPLTVTSAQKNPTAFYLCASSKRQGASAETQYFGPGTRLLVL.

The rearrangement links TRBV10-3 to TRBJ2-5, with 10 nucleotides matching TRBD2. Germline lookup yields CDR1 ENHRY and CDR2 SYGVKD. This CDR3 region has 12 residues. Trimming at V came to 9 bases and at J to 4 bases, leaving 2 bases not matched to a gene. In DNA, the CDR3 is TGTGCCATAAAGCGGGAGGGAGAGACCCAGTACTTC. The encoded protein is CAIKREGETQYF.

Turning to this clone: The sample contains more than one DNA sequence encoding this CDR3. The CDR3 sequence is CSARSGTEAFF. CDR3 in DNA: TGCAGTGCTAGAAGCGGGACTGAAGCTTTCTTT. The chain recombines TRBV20-1 with TRBJ1-1; no definite D call. V lost 2 bases and J 5 bases, leaving 6 bases between the germline ends. This CDR3 region has 11 residues. Per germline, CDR1 DFQATT and CDR2 SNEGSKA (reference sequence).

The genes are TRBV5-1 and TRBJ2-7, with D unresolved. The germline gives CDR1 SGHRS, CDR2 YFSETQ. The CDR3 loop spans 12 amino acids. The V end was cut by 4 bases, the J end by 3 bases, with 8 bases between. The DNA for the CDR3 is TGCGCCAGCAGCCCGAGAGGCTACGAGCAGTACTTC. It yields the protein CASSPRGYEQYF. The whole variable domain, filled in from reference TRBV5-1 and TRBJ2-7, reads KAGVTQTPRYLIKTRGQQVTLSCSPISGHRSVSWYQQTPGQGLQFLFEYFSETQRNKGNFPGRFSGRQFSNSRSEMNVSTLELGDSALYLCASSPRGYEQYFGPGTRLTVT.

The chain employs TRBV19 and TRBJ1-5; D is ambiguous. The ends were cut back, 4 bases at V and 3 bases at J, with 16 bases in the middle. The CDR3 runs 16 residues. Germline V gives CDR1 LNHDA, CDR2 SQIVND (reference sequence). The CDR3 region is CASSTLQRVANQPQHF. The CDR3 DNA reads TGTGCCAGTAGTACCCTCCAACGGGTCGCCAATCAGCCCCAGCATTTT.

CDR3 in amino acids: CASSMGQGARGYTF. CDR3 coding DNA: TGTGCCAGCAGCATGGGACAGGGGGCTCGAGGCTACACCTTC. This chain connects TRBV9 to TRBJ1-2, with 12 bases lining up with TRBD1. Trimming cost V 4 bases and J 8 bases; bases outside gene matches: 6. Germline V lookup: CDR1 SGDLS, CDR2 YYNGEE. CDR3 length: 14 residues. Full variable domain (rest looked up from reference TRBV9 and TRBJ1-2): DSGVTQTPKHLITATGQRVTLRCSPRSGDLSVYWYQQSLDQGLQFLIQYYNGEERAKGNILERFSAQQFPDLHSELNLSSLELGDSALYFCASSMGQGARGYTFGSGTRLTVV.

In DNA, the CDR3 is TGCAGCGTTGAAGATCCGGGACTCAGCGAGGACTATACGCAGTATTTT. It yields the protein CSVEDPGLSEDYTQYF. V and J are TRBV29-1 and TRBJ2-3; a weak D match, TRBD2 (6 bases). CDR1 is SQVTM, CDR2 ANQGSEA, per germline. The CDR3 totals 16 residues. V was pared by 0 bases and J by 7 bases, with 20 bases between.

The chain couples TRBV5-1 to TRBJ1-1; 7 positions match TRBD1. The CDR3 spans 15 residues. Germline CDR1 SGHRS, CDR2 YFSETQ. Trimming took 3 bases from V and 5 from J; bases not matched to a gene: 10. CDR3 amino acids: CASSYNRQGKTEAFF. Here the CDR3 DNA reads TGCGCCAGCAGCTATAACCGACAGGGAAAGACTGAAGCTTTCTTT.

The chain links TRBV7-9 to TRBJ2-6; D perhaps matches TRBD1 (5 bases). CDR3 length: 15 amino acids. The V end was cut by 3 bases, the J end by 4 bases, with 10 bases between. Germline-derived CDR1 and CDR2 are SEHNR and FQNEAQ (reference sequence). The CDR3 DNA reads TGTGCCAGCAGCTTCTCAGGGTCCGGGGCCAACGTCCTGACTTTC. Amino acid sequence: CASSFSGSGANVLTF.